This TCR beta chain was recovered during a study of T cells in Graves' hyperthyroidism and ophthalmopathy. V was trimmed by 0 bases and J by 0 bases, leaving 6 bases between them. This CDR3 is built from 14 residues. CDR1 and CDR2 from the germline V gene are SGDLS and YYNGEE. In this sample, this clonotype turned up many times. TCR beta CDR3 sequences were amplified from RNA transcripts. HTBI primers were used for first-round RT-PCR of the TCR CDR3. TCRdb independently ran MiXCR on the multiplex PCR reads; one entry per CDR3 protein. This sample carries around 700,000 distinct CDR3 sequences, about a third of them seen once, and the ten largest clones take about a third.

Sequencing used blood. The chain combines TRBV9 with TRBJ1-1, with D tentatively TRBD1 (5 bases). The receptor was derived from a woman in her thirties or forties with Graves' hyperthyroidism. CDR3 sequence: CASSVGQMNTEAFF. CDR3 bases: TGTGCCAGCAGCGTAGGACAGATGAACACTGAAGCTTTCTTT.